This TCR beta chain was retrieved from a study of human T cells and chemical hapten exposure. TCRdb redid the calling of the RACE reads with MiXCR, one entry per CDR3 protein. The sample contains tens of thousands of distinct CDR3 sequences, approximately 9.9% of which appear only once. The CDR3 extends over 17 amino acids. This clonotype has ten or more counts. The time point here: pre-sensitization, week 0. Treatment: therapeutic diphenylcyclopropenone sensitization with weekly scalp DPC. The sequences come from whole blood, collected in connection with sensitization to the hapten diphenylcyclopropenone (DPC). The source of this sequence is a man aged 35 to 55 with alopecia areata. Some clones in this sample may be carry-over from other donors' samples. This chain uses TRBV12-1 with TRBJ1-3; the table names TRBD1, a call not compared with the DNA. TRBV12-1 counts as a pseudogene. In DNA, the CDR3 is TGTGCCAGCAGCTTTGCGGGGACAGATTTCTCTGGAAACACCATATATTTT. Translation: CASSFAGTDFSGNTIYF.